Shown below are 9 T cell receptor beta chains from a single sample sequenced in a study of shared clonotypes between healthy human individuals. Measured with immunoSEQ multiplex PCR; TCRdb has only the in-frame clones, and not every one. The sample shows around 510,000 clones, roughly 95% of them seen only once. The specimen was naive CD4+ T cells sorted from blood. Subset: CD45RA+ positively selected. The source of these receptors is a woman in her thirties in good health.

The chain couples TRBV19 to TRBJ1-1; D gene uncertain. V shed 3 bases and J shed 8 bases, with 16 bases lying between them. CDR3 length equals 14 residues. Germline V gene data show CDR1 as LNHDA and CDR2 as SQIVND (reference sequence). The CDR3, as DNA: TGTGCCAGTAGTATTCGGGCCGGGAGCGGAGAAGCTTTCTTT. Its translation: CASSIRAGSGEAFF.

The chain employs TRBV2 and TRBJ1-4; no firm D call. V lost 5 bases and J 7 bases, leaving 11 bases between the germline ends. The CDR3 runs to 13 residues. Germline values: CDR1 SNHLY, CDR2 FYNNEI. CDR3 sequence (DNA): TGTGCCAGCAGTAGACGGGTGGGTGAAAAACTGTTTTTT. Protein product: CASSRRVGEKLFF.

The rearrangement uses TRBV6-1 and TRBJ2-7; tentative D call: TRBD2 (6 bases). Deletions cut 5 bases from V and 7 bases from J, with 18 bases between. In germline, CDR1 is MNHNS, CDR2 SASEGT. The CDR3 consists of 14 residues. CDR3 region: CASSWTTTEGEQYF. For the CDR3, the DNA is TGTGCCAGCAGTTGGACTACGACAGAGGGAGAGCAGTACTTC.

The chain has TRBV28 and TRBJ2-1; TRBD2 matches at 10 bases. CDR1 and CDR2 from the germline V gene are MDHEN and SYDVKM. The length of the CDR3 is 16 residues. V lost 5 bases and J lost 6; bases outside the gene matches: 10. CDR3: CASSPRIAGGRNEQFF. CDR3 bases: TGTGCCAGCAGTCCGAGAATAGCGGGAGGACGCAATGAGCAGTTCTTC.

As DNA, the CDR3 is TGTGCCAGCAGTGGGTTGGCGGTCTCCTCCTACAATGAGCAGTTCTTC. This encodes CASSGLAVSSYNEQFF. The genes are TRBV6-4 and TRBJ2-1; D gene uncertain. Deletions cut 4 bases from V and 0 bases from J, with 13 bases between. Germline V CDR1 and CDR2: MRHNA, SNTAGT. The length of the CDR3 is 16 residues.

The chain is built from TRBV7-2 and TRBJ2-7; unclear D gene. CDR3 length equals 14 residues. V was clipped by 4 bases and J by 2 bases, with 12 bases between them. Germline V gives CDR1 SGHTA, CDR2 FQGNSA. The CDR3 loop reads CASSSLSGPYEQYF. The DNA for the CDR3 is TGTGCCAGCAGCTCACTTTCAGGTCCCTACGAGCAGTACTTC.

The rearrangement uses TRBV10-2 and TRBJ2-5; TRBD1 matches 11 bases. Near its end, the DNA agrees better with TRBJ2-7, so the J call may be wrong. CDR1 is WSHSY and CDR2 is SAAADI in the germline V gene. This CDR3 comprises 13 residues. The CDR3 protein is CATGQGASYEQYF. The CDR3 DNA reads TGCGCCACCGGACAGGGGGCCTCCTACGAGCAGTACTTC.

The rearrangement uses TRBV11-3 and TRBJ2-1, with 8 bases identical to TRBD1. This CDR3 has 15 residues. Germline V gene lookup returns CDR1 SGHNT and CDR2 YENEEA. The V gene end was trimmed by 5 bases and the J gene end by 6 bases; junction bases not matched to a gene: 9. The CDR3 nucleotides read TGTGCCAGCAGCCCATCTGTGACAGGGGCCAATGAGCAGTTCTTC. As protein: CASSPSVTGANEQFF.

Notes on this clone: The sample holds other DNA sequences that translate to the same CDR3. This chain uses TRBV28 with TRBJ2-1, with D tentatively TRBD1 or TRBD2 (5 bases each). This CDR3 is built from 15 residues. In germline, CDR1 is MDHEN, CDR2 SYDVKM. V lost 8 bases, J lost 2 bases, and 16 bases lay in between. CDR3 loop: CASLTGQGTYNEQFF. CDR3 coding DNA: TGTGCCAGCCTCACGGGGCAGGGCACCTACAATGAGCAGTTCTTC.